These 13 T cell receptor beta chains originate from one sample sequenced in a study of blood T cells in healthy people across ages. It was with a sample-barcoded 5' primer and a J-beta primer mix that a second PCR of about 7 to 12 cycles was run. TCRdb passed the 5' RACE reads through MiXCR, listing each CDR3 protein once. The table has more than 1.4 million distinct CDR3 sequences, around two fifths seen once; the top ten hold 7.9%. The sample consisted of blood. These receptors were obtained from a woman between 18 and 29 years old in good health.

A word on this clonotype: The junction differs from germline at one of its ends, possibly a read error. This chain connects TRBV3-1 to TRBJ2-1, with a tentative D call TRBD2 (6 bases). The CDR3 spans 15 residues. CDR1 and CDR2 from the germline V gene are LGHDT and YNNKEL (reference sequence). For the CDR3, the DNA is TGTGCCAGCAGGCAGACGGGGGTCTCCTACAAGGAGCAGTTCTTC. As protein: CASRQTGVSYKEQFF.

CDR3 bases: TGTGCCAGCAGTTTTAACGGCCCTACCTATGAAAAACTGTTTTTT. It encodes CASSFNGPTYEKLFF. The rearrangement joins TRBV27 to TRBJ1-4; no definite D call. Between the trimmed V and J ends, which lost 3 bases and 6 bases, there was a span of 14 bases. The CDR3 runs 15 residues. Germline CDR1 reads MNHEY; CDR2 reads SMNVEV (reference sequence).

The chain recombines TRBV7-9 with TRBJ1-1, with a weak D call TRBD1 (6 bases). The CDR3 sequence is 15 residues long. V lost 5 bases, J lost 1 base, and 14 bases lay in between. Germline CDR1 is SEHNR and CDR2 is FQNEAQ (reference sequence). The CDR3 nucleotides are TGTGCCAGCAGCCTGCCCCTGGACAGGAACACTGAAGCTTTCTTT. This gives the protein CASSLPLDRNTEAFF.

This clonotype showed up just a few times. CDR3 residues: CASRRAVTLGSGANVLTF. The CDR3 DNA reads TGTGCCAGCAGACGGGCAGTGACCTTGGGCTCTGGGGCCAACGTCCTGACTTTC. The chain combines TRBV12-3 or TRBV12-4 with TRBJ2-6; D is undetermined. The V end was cut by 6 bases, the J end by 0 bases, with 18 bases between. CDR3 length: 18 amino acids.

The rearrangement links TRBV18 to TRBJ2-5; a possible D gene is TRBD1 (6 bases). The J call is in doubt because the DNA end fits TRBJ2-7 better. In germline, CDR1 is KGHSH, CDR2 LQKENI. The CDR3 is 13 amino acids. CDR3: CASSPNRDYEQYF. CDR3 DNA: TGTGCCAGCTCACCGAACAGGGACTACGAGCAGTACTTC.

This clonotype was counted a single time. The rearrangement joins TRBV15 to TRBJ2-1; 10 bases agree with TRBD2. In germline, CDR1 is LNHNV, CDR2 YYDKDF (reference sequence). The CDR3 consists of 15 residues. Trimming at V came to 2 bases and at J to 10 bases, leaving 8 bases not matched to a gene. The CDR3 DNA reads TGTGCCACCAGCAGATTAGCGGGAGGTTCCTACGAGCAGTTCTTC. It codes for CATSRLAGGSYEQFF.

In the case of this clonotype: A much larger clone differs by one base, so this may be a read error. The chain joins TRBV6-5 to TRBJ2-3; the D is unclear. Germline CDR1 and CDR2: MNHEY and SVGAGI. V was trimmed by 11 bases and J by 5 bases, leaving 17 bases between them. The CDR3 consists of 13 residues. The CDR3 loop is CAGKRLEVDTQYF. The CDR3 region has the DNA TGTGCCGGCAAGAGACTGGAAGTAGATACGCAGTATTTT.

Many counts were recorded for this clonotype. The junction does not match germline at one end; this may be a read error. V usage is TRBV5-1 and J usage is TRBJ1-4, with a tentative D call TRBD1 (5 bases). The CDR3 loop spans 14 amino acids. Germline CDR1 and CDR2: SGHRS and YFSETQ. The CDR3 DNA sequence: TGTGCCAGCAGCTTAGGGGCGACTAATGAAAAACTGTTTTTT. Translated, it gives CASSLGATNEKLFF.

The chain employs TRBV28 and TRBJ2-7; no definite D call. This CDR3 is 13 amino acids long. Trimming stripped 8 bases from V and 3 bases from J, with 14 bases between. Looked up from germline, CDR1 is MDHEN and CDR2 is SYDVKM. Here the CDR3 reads CASGDPDGYEQYF. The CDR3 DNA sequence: TGTGCCAGCGGCGATCCCGATGGCTACGAGCAGTACTTC.

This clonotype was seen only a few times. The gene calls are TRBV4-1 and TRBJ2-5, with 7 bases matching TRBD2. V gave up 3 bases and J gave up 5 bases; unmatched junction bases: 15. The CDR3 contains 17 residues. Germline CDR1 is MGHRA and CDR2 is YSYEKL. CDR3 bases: TGCGCCAGCAGCCACCCAATGCGGGAGTTGGAAAGGGAGACCCAGTACTTC. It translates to CASSHPMRELERETQYF.

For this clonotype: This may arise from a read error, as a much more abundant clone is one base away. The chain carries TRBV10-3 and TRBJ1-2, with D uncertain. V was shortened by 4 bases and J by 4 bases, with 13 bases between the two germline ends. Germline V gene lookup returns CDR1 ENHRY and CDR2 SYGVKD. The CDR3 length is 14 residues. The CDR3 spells CAISVPLGSYGYTF. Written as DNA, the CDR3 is TGTGCCATCAGTGTCCCATTAGGGAGCTATGGCTACACCTTC.

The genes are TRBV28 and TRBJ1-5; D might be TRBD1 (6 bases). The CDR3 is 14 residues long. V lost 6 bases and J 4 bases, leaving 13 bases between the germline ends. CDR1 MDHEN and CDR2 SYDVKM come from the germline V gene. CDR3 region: CASRPGQKNQPQHF. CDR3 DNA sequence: TGTGCCAGCAGGCCCGGACAGAAGAATCAGCCCCAGCATTTT.

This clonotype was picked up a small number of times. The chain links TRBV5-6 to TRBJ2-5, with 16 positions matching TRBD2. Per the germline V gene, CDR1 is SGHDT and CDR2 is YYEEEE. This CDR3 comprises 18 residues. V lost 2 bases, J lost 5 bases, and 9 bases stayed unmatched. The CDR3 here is CASSFGSGTSGRGETQYF. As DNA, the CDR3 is TGTGCCAGCAGCTTCGGGTCCGGGACTAGCGGGAGGGGGGAGACCCAGTACTTC. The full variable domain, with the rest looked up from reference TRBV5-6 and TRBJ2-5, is DAGVTQSPTHLIKTRGQQVTLRCSPKSGHDTVSWYQQALGQGPQFIFQYYEEEERQRGNFPDRFSGHQFPNYSSELNVNALLLGDSALYLCASSFGSGTSGRGETQYFGPGTRLLVL.